Listed below are T cell receptor beta chains from one sample, sequenced in a study of breast tumors, draining lymph nodes, adjacent tissues. TCRdb passed the multiplex PCR reads through MiXCR, listing each CDR3 protein once. The data show over 15,000 distinct CDR3 sequences, roughly 63% seen once. The sample consisted of tumor-adjacent breast tissue. The receptors shown here come from a female donor with breast cancer. Some clones in this sample may be carry-over from other donors' samples. Both conserved end residues are part of each CDR3. Fields, in order: D gene, clone size, V gene, J gene, CDR3 DNA, CDR3 protein. A D gene is named only where the DNA matches it firmly. Size values are once, few and many counts, or a class for expanded clones, and some rows have none.

D gene: TRBD2; clone size: many; V gene: TRBV19; J gene: TRBJ2-3; CDR3 DNA: TGTGCCAGTAGTATCACCCTAGCGGGGGGGCGGAATACGCAGTATTTT; CDR3 protein: CASSITLAGGRNTQYF
D gene: TRBD2; clone size: .; V gene: TRBV5-1; J gene: TRBJ2-3; CDR3 DNA: TGCGCCAGCAGCTTTGGCGGGAGTCGCACAGATACGCAGTATTTT; CDR3 protein: CASSFGGSRTDTQYF
D gene: .; clone size: .; V gene: TRBV5-5; J gene: TRBJ1-2; CDR3 DNA: TGCGCCAGCAGCCAAGGGGGAGGAGGGGTGGATGGCTACACCTTC; CDR3 protein: CASSQGGGGVDGYTF
D gene: TRBD1; clone size: .; V gene: TRBV6-2/TRBV6-3; J gene: TRBJ1-6; CDR3 DNA: TGTGCCAGCAGTATGGACAGGGGCTCCCCCCTCCACTTT; CDR3 protein: CASSMDRGSPLHF
D gene: .; clone size: few; V gene: TRBV20-1; J gene: TRBJ1-2; CDR3 DNA: TGCAGTGCTAGTGCCCTGGGGGGCGGGGGCTACACCTTC; CDR3 protein: CSASALGGGGYTF
D gene: .; clone size: .; V gene: TRBV11-2; J gene: TRBJ2-3; CDR3 DNA: TGTGCCAGCAGCCCTTCGGGACACACCACAGATACGCAGTATTTT; CDR3 protein: CASSPSGHTTDTQYF
D gene: TRBD1; clone size: medium-sized; V gene: TRBV4-1; J gene: TRBJ1-5; CDR3 DNA: TGCGCCAGCAGCCAAGATGTAACAGGGGGAGAGGGTCAGCCCCAGCATTTT; CDR3 protein: CASSQDVTGGEGQPQHF
D gene: .; clone size: .; V gene: TRBV20-1; J gene: TRBJ1-1; CDR3 DNA: TGTAGTGCTGCACCCCAGCTTGAAGCTTTCTTT; CDR3 protein: CSAAPQLEAFF
D gene: .; clone size: .; V gene: TRBV5-4; J gene: TRBJ1-2; CDR3 DNA: TGTGCCAGCAGTTCCCCCAAGGCTGATTCTTGGCGCTACACCTTC; CDR3 protein: CASSSPKADSWRYTF
D gene: .; clone size: .; V gene: TRBV20-1; J gene: TRBJ2-7; CDR3 DNA: TGCAGTGCTAGCGCATCCGACACCGCCTACGAGCAGTACTTC; CDR3 protein: CSASASDTAYEQYF
D gene: TRBD1; clone size: once; V gene: TRBV19; J gene: TRBJ2-7; CDR3 DNA: TGTGCCAGTAGTATCCAGGGGGCTACCTACGAGCAGTACTTC; CDR3 protein: CASSIQGATYEQYF
D gene: .; clone size: many; V gene: TRBV3-1; J gene: TRBJ1-3; CDR3 DNA: TGTGCCAGCAGCCAAGATACCCTCAGGGTACACTCTGGAAACACCATATATTTT; CDR3 protein: CASSQDTLRVHSGNTIYF
D gene: TRBD1; clone size: .; V gene: TRBV7-7; J gene: TRBJ1-5; CDR3 DNA: TGTGCTAGCACCAGGACAGGGGACCAGCCCCAGCATTTT; CDR3 protein: CASTRTGDQPQHF
D gene: .; clone size: .; V gene: TRBV20-1; J gene: TRBJ2-7; CDR3 DNA: TGCAGTGCGGTTATAGGGAGCTCCGAGCAGTACTTC; CDR3 protein: CSAVIGSSEQYF
D gene: TRBD1; clone size: .; V gene: TRBV2; J gene: TRBJ2-2; CDR3 DNA: TGTGCCAGCAGTGAGGGACAGGGAAACACCGGGGAGCTGTTTTTT; CDR3 protein: CASSEGQGNTGELFF
D gene: TRBD1; clone size: .; V gene: TRBV20-1; J gene: TRBJ2-7; CDR3 DNA: TGCAGTGCTACGCACCCGGCCGGGACAGGGACCTACGAGCAGTACTTC; CDR3 protein: CSATHPAGTGTYEQYF
D gene: .; clone size: .; V gene: TRBV20-1; J gene: TRBJ1-2; CDR3 DNA: TGCAGTGCTAGCCTGGGGGCTAACTATGGCTACACCTTC; CDR3 protein: CSASLGANYGYTF
D gene: .; clone size: .; V gene: TRBV9; J gene: TRBJ1-2; CDR3 DNA: TGTGCCAGCAGCGTAGGGGGCGGGTTTCGAGGCTACACCTTC; CDR3 protein: CASSVGGGFRGYTF
D gene: TRBD2; clone size: many; V gene: TRBV13; J gene: TRBJ2-5; CDR3 DNA: TGTGCCAGCAGCTTAAGGGCACTAACCGGGACTAGCGGGGGAGAGACCCAGTACTTC; CDR3 protein: CASSLRALTGTSGGETQYF
D gene: TRBD1; clone size: .; V gene: TRBV20-1; J gene: TRBJ1-5; CDR3 DNA: TGCAGTGCTCCAGACAGGGCGCCAAATCAGCCCCAGCATTTT; CDR3 protein: CSAPDRAPNQPQHF
D gene: TRBD2; clone size: .; V gene: TRBV20-1; J gene: TRBJ2-7; CDR3 DNA: TGCAGTGCTACACTAGCGGGGGGGCTGAGCGAGCAGTACTTC; CDR3 protein: CSATLAGGLSEQYF
D gene: .; clone size: once; V gene: TRBV7-8; J gene: TRBJ2-2; CDR3 DNA: TGTGCCAGCATCTACGGTACCGGGGAGCTGTTTTTT; CDR3 protein: CASIYGTGELFF
D gene: .; clone size: .; V gene: TRBV6-5; J gene: TRBJ1-6; CDR3 DNA: TGTGCCAGCAGTTACGGGCAGCGGTATAATTCACCCCTCCACTTT; CDR3 protein: CASSYGQRYNSPLHF
D gene: .; clone size: .; V gene: TRBV19; J gene: TRBJ2-3; CDR3 DNA: TGTGCCAGTAGTATCCTTACCGGAGGTACAGATACGCAGTATTTT; CDR3 protein: CASSILTGGTDTQYF
D gene: TRBD1; clone size: medium-sized; V gene: TRBV4-1; J gene: TRBJ1-5; CDR3 DNA: TGCGCCAGCAGCCAAGAGGTCACAGGGGACCAGCCCCAGCATTTT; CDR3 protein: CASSQEVTGDQPQHF
D gene: TRBD1; clone size: .; V gene: TRBV4-1; J gene: TRBJ2-2; CDR3 DNA: TGCGCCAGCAGCCAAGTTCCATTCGGGACAGGGGAGACCGGGGAGCTGTTTTTT; CDR3 protein: CASSQVPFGTGETGELFF
D gene: TRBD1; clone size: .; V gene: TRBV7-2; J gene: TRBJ1-6; CDR3 DNA: TGTGCCAGCAGCCAACAGGGGAGGGGACGCTCACCCCTCCACTTT; CDR3 protein: CASSQQGRGRSPLHF
D gene: TRBD1; clone size: medium-sized; V gene: TRBV19; J gene: TRBJ1-6; CDR3 DNA: TGTGCCAGTAGTCCCGGGACAGGGGGCGCGGGCAATTCACCCCTCCACTTT; CDR3 protein: CASSPGTGGAGNSPLHF
D gene: .; clone size: .; V gene: TRBV19; J gene: TRBJ2-1; CDR3 DNA: TGTGCCAGTAGTAGGGACAATTCCTACAATGAGCAGTTCTTC; CDR3 protein: CASSRDNSYNEQFF
D gene: TRBD1; clone size: medium-sized; V gene: TRBV5-4; J gene: TRBJ1-2; CDR3 DNA: TGTGCCAGCGCCAGACAGGGCCCTTTATATGGCTACACCTTC; CDR3 protein: CASARQGPLYGYTF
D gene: .; clone size: .; V gene: TRBV20-1; J gene: TRBJ1-4; CDR3 DNA: TGCAGGGGCCGCCGTCGAGGGGTGGGGCGCGCAACTAATGAAAAACTGTTTTTT; CDR3 protein: CRGRRRGVGRATNEKLFF
D gene: TRBD2; clone size: .; V gene: TRBV7-9; J gene: TRBJ2-1; CDR3 DNA: TGTGCCAGCAGCTTAGGGCTAGCGGGCTCCAGTGAGCAGCTCTTC; CDR3 protein: CASSLGLAGSSEQLF
D gene: .; clone size: .; V gene: TRBV7-9; J gene: TRBJ1-2; CDR3 DNA: TGTGCCAGCAGCTTATCCCTGAACACTGAAGCTTTCTTCGGACAAGGAGCCACCTATGGCTACACCTTC; CDR3 protein: CASSLSLNTEAFFGQGATYGYTF
D gene: .; clone size: .; V gene: TRBV5-4; J gene: TRBJ1-6; CDR3 DNA: TGTGCCAGCAGCATGGGGAGGGCTTCACCCCTCCACTTT; CDR3 protein: CASSMGRASPLHF
D gene: TRBD2; clone size: .; V gene: TRBV12-3/TRBV12-4; J gene: TRBJ2-1; CDR3 DNA: TGTGCCAGCAGTCTTAGGACTAGCGGACCATTCTACAATGAGCAGTTCTTC; CDR3 protein: CASSLRTSGPFYNEQFF
D gene: .; clone size: .; V gene: TRBV6-1; J gene: TRBJ1-2; CDR3 DNA: TGTGCCAGCAGACACGGGCCAGGCTATGGCTACACCTTC; CDR3 protein: CASRHGPGYGYTF
D gene: .; clone size: .; V gene: TRBV2; J gene: TRBJ1-2; CDR3 DNA: TGTGCCAGCACGGGACATAACTATGGCTACACCTTC; CDR3 protein: CASTGHNYGYTF
D gene: .; clone size: .; V gene: TRBV14; J gene: TRBJ1-3; CDR3 DNA: TGTGCCAGCAGCCAAGTGGGGGTTGGAAACACCATATATTTT; CDR3 protein: CASSQVGVGNTIYF
D gene: .; clone size: many; V gene: TRBV7-2; J gene: TRBJ1-1; CDR3 DNA: TGTGCCAGCAGTCGGATACAGGCCAACACTGAAGCTTTCTTT; CDR3 protein: CASSRIQANTEAFF
D gene: TRBD2; clone size: .; V gene: TRBV29-1; J gene: TRBJ2-3; CDR3 DNA: TGCAGCGTTTTAGTGGGGGGGTCAGATACGCAGTATTTT; CDR3 protein: CSVLVGGSDTQYF
D gene: TRBD1; clone size: medium-sized; V gene: TRBV20-1; J gene: TRBJ2-1; CDR3 DNA: TGCAGTGCCATTAGACAGGGACCCCAACAGTTCTTC; CDR3 protein: CSAIRQGPQQFF
D gene: TRBD2; clone size: many; V gene: TRBV18; J gene: TRBJ2-3; CDR3 DNA: TGTGCCAGCTCACCCGTTTGGACTAGCCTGGGTACAGATACGCAGTATTTT; CDR3 protein: CASSPVWTSLGTDTQYF
D gene: .; clone size: medium-sized; V gene: TRBV6-2/TRBV6-3; J gene: TRBJ1-2; CDR3 DNA: TGTGCCAGCAGTTACCGGGACAACTATGGCTACACCTTC; CDR3 protein: CASSYRDNYGYTF
D gene: TRBD1; clone size: .; V gene: TRBV20-1; J gene: TRBJ2-2; CDR3 DNA: TGCAGTGCTAGAGAAGGGACAGGGGGCGACACCGGGGAGCTGTTTTTT; CDR3 protein: CSAREGTGGDTGELFF
D gene: .; clone size: .; V gene: TRBV29-1; J gene: TRBJ1-6; CDR3 DNA: TGCAGCGTTGGAAGCTCCTATAATTCACCCCTCCACTTT; CDR3 protein: CSVGSSYNSPLHF
D gene: TRBD1; clone size: medium-sized; V gene: TRBV20-1; J gene: TRBJ2-7; CDR3 DNA: TGCAGTGCTAGTTACACAGGGACAGGGCGGGAGCAGTACTTC; CDR3 protein: CSASYTGTGREQYF
D gene: .; clone size: .; V gene: TRBV20-1; J gene: TRBJ1-4; CDR3 DNA: TGCAGTGCTAGAAACTCGGGCGGTAATGAAAAACTGTTTTTT; CDR3 protein: CSARNSGGNEKLFF